This T cell receptor beta chain was recorded in a study of resident and recirculating memory T cells in vitiligo. Study-wide context: Genomic DNA was extracted from whole homogenized samples, with no cell sorting.

Sequenced by immunoSEQ multiplex PCR; TCRdb stores in-frame clones only, minus some. Counted here are 60,000 to 80,000 clones, approximately 90% occurring once; the ten biggest clones make up about 4.9%. The V end lost 4 bases, the J end lost 4 bases, and 16 bases lay between the germline ends. This CDR3 has 16 amino acids. The germline V gene has CDR1 MGHRA and CDR2 YSYEKL. This clonotype was sampled from a male donor with vitiligo. Sequences were obtained from blood. The chain combines TRBV4-1 with TRBJ2-2; D possibly corresponds to TRBD1 (6 bases). As DNA, the CDR3 is TGCGCCAGCAGCCTCTACCCCGACAGGAGCACCGGGGAGCTGTTTTTT. Its translation: CASSLYPDRSTGELFF.